This T cell receptor beta chain is drawn from a study of T cells in Graves' hyperthyroidism and ophthalmopathy. Across the whole study: Peripheral blood sampling occurred at initial diagnosis, before any treatment. Points from the study as a whole: Appearing also in blood were most of the thyroid clonotypes expanded above 0.001.

Amplified regions were TCR beta CDR3 sequences from RNA transcripts. Using the HTBI primer set, a first-round RT-PCR was run on the TCR CDR3. TCRdb itself ran the multiplex PCR reads through MiXCR, one entry per CDR3 protein. The sample consists of approximately 360,000 distinct CDR3 sequences, approximately 14% of them appearing once. This clonotype was observed many times. Its antigen is not identified. The CDR3 sequence is 14 residues long. The V segment lost 8 bases and the J segment 1 base; nucleotides outside the gene matches: 3. The study left out patients who had uncontrolled infection, other autoimmune disease, pregnancy or lactation. The authors obtained PBMCs from 7.5 to 10 ml of fresh peripheral blood.

The chain combines TRBV12-3 or TRBV12-4 with TRBJ2-2; 8 bases agree with TRBD1. The sequence was obtained from a woman under 30 with Graves' hyperthyroidism that later progressed to Graves' ophthalmopathy. Sequenced sample: blood. For the CDR3, the DNA is TGTGCCAGCCAGGGGGCCTTGAACACCGGGGAGCTGTTTTTT. Translating gives CASQGALNTGELFF.